This T cell receptor beta chain was identified during a study of T cell responses to AZD1222 COVID-19 vaccine. Study outcomes and limitations: Epitopes outside B.1.351 and B.1.1.7 mutated regions reportedly drew nearly half of spike TCRs.

Comment on this clone: Its target is not known.

From germline, CDR1 is SGHNT and CDR2 YYREEE (reference sequence). Deletions cut 5 bases from V and 7 bases from J, with 13 bases between. The CDR3 covers 14 residues. Repertoires were generated with immunoSEQ multiplex PCR, while TCRdb's copy carries only in-frame clones and drops some. The sample shows 120,000 or so clones, around 93% of them seen only once. This chain links TRBV5-4 with TRBJ1-6; a weak D match, TRBD1 (6 bases). Sample: peripheral blood, taken 28 days after the second AZD1222 dose. The TCR originated in an adult who received the AZD1222 COVID-19 vaccine. CDR3 residues: CASRVDSLNSPLHF. In DNA form, the CDR3 reads TGTGCCAGCAGGGTGGACAGCTTGAATTCACCCCTCCACTTT.